The rows below give T cell receptor beta chains drawn from one sample of a study of regulatory dendritic cells for organ transplantation. The antigens of these receptors remain unknown. Assay used: immunoSEQ multiplex PCR; TCRdb lists only in-frame clones, some missing. The sample consists of approximately 22,000 clones, approximately 85% of them appearing once. Specimen: naive CD4+ T cells from blood cultured with regulatory dendritic cells. Receptor source: a human donor in good health. Both conserved end residues are part of each CDR3. D genes are given only for firm matches. Clone size is shown for a subset of rows, as once, few, many or a class of expanded clone.

CDR3nt,CDR3aa,abundance,d_gene,j_gene,v_gene
TGTGCCAGTGAAATGGACTGGACCTACGAGCAGTACTTC,CASEMDWTYEQYF,.,.,TRBJ2-7,TRBV2
TGTGCCAGCAGCCAAGAGACTAGTTCGAACAATGAGCAGTTCTTC,CASSQETSSNNEQFF,.,.,TRBJ2-1,TRBV4-2
TGTGCCAGCAGCAAAGACCCCGGGACATCGGCGGACTTC,CASSKDPGTSADF,.,.,TRBJ2-4,TRBV7-3
TGTGCCAGCAGCTTGGACAATTACGAGCAGTACTTC,CASSLDNYEQYF,.,.,TRBJ2-7,TRBV5-4
TGTGCCAGCGAGTCCGCCGGAATCTCTGGAAACACCATATATTTT,CASESAGISGNTIYF,.,.,TRBJ1-3,TRBV21-1
TGCGCCAGTTCGTCGCCGCCAGCTAATGAAAAACTGTTTTTT,CASSSPPANEKLFF,.,.,TRBJ1-4,TRBV4-3
TGTGCCTGGAGTAGGGTTAAGGCGCAATCAAATAAGGGACTGTTTTTT,CAWSRVKAQSNKGLFF,.,.,TRBJ1-4,TRBV30
TGTGCCACCAGCAGAGCCAAGGGGGGGCGGGAGGGCCCCAGGGAGCTGTTTTTT,CATSRAKGGREGPRELFF,.,TRBD2,TRBJ2-2,TRBV15
TGTGCCAGCAGCTCCGGGGTGGTCCAGTACTTC,CASSSGVVQYF,.,.,TRBJ2-5,TRBV6-5
TGTGCCAGCAGCCTTTACCGGGACAGCTACGAGCAGTACTTC,CASSLYRDSYEQYF,.,TRBD1,TRBJ2-7,TRBV6-5
TGTGCTAGTGGTTTGGTAGTCATGGAGTCCTACGAGCAGTACTTC,CASGLVVMESYEQYF,.,.,TRBJ2-7,TRBV12-5
TGTGCCAGCAGCGTAGGGCTAGCGGGGGGGAACGAGCAGTACTTC,CASSVGLAGGNEQYF,.,TRBD2,TRBJ2-7,TRBV9
TGCGCCAGCAGCCAAGATTTTATCGGCCTTGTGCGGCAGTTCTTC,CASSQDFIGLVRQFF,.,.,TRBJ2-1,TRBV4-1
TGTGCCAGCAGCCAAGTCACTGAAGCTTTCTTT,CASSQVTEAFF,.,.,TRBJ1-1,TRBV14
TGTGCCAGCAGCTTTAAAGTCGTACAGGGGGCAGCAGATACGCAGTATTTT,CASSFKVVQGAADTQYF,once,TRBD1,TRBJ2-3,TRBV7-9
TGTGCCAGCAGTCCGACAGGGAGCTATGGCTACACCTTC,CASSPTGSYGYTF,once,TRBD1,TRBJ1-2,TRBV6-6
TGTGCCAGCTACCCGGGACGCCCAAATCAGCCCCAGCATTTT,CASYPGRPNQPQHF,.,.,TRBJ1-5,TRBV6-6
TGTGCCAGCAGATACCCCGTACGACAGGACATGAACACTGAAGCTTTCTTT,CASRYPVRQDMNTEAFF,.,.,TRBJ1-1,TRBV2
TGTGCCAGCAGCGTAGGCGTTGGAGGAGGGACTAATGAAAAACTGTTTTTT,CASSVGVGGGTNEKLFF,once,.,TRBJ1-4,TRBV9
TGCAGCGTCGTACAGGCGATTAATGAAAAACTGTTTTTT,CSVVQAINEKLFF,.,.,TRBJ1-4,TRBV29-1
TGTGCCTGGAGAGCCCGACAGCGAAACACCGGGGAGCTGTTTTTT,CAWRARQRNTGELFF,once,.,TRBJ2-2,TRBV30
TGTGCCAGCAGTTTGCGGGATTGGGGTGGGGGTGCGCAGTATTTT,CASSLRDWGGGAQYF,.,.,TRBJ2-3,TRBV28
TGTGCCATCAGTGAGTCAGGGGACAGGGAGCAGTACTTC,CAISESGDREQYF,.,TRBD1,TRBJ2-7,TRBV10-3
TGTGCCAGCAGCAATCCGGGGGGCAATTCGTACTTC,CASSNPGGNSYF,.,.,TRBJ2-4,TRBV7-2
TGTGCCAGCCGGGAGGGGTCCAAGAACTTGCACTTC,CASREGSKNLHF,.,TRBD2,TRBJ2-5,TRBV6-6
TGTGCCACCAGCAGAGTAGCGGGAGCCTTTGATGCGCAGTATTTT,CATSRVAGAFDAQYF,once,TRBD2,TRBJ2-3,TRBV15
TGTGCCAGCAGCCAAGATGTGGGTGCGCGCAATCAGCCCCAGCATTTT,CASSQDVGARNQPQHF,few,.,TRBJ1-5,TRBV4-2
TGTGCCATCAGTGAGCTCAGCGGGAGTGGCATTCAGTACTTC,CAISELSGSGIQYF,.,TRBD2,TRBJ2-4,TRBV10-3
TGTGCCAGCAGCTTAGCGGGGAGAAGTGTCTACGAGCAGTACTTC,CASSLAGRSVYEQYF,.,.,TRBJ2-7,TRBV7-2
TGTGCCAGCAGCGTCCTAGCGGGGGCAGATACGCAGTATTTT,CASSVLAGADTQYF,.,TRBD2,TRBJ2-3,TRBV9
TGTGCCAGCAGCTCCCGCACGGGGCAGGGAGGAACTGAAGCTTTCTTT,CASSSRTGQGGTEAFF,.,.,TRBJ1-1,TRBV5-4
TGTGCCAGCAGCTCCTCATTCTCCGGCAGGATCTCTGAAAAACTGTTTTTT,CASSSSFSGRISEKLFF,once,.,TRBJ1-4,TRBV7-8
TGTGCCAGCAGCTTAACTGATGCGAACACCGGGGAGCTGTTTTTT,CASSLTDANTGELFF,.,.,TRBJ2-2,TRBV7-3
TGTGCCAGCAAAGGACAGGATTCGCGCGAGCAGTACTTC,CASKGQDSREQYF,.,TRBD1,TRBJ2-7,TRBV2
TGTGCCAGCAGCCCACGAGGTAACACTGAAGCTTTCTTT,CASSPRGNTEAFF,.,.,TRBJ1-1,TRBV7-3
TGTGCCAGCAGCGAGGGGGTGGCCGCGAACACCGGGGAGCTGTTTTTT,CASSEGVAANTGELFF,.,.,TRBJ2-2,TRBV9
TGTGCCAGCAGTGAACAAGGGCGTGTGAATCAGCCCCAGCATTTT,CASSEQGRVNQPQHF,.,.,TRBJ1-5,TRBV6-1
TGTGCCAGCTCAAGAGGGGGCATGAACACTGAAGCTTTCTTT,CASSRGGMNTEAFF,.,TRBD1,TRBJ1-1,TRBV28
TGTGCCAGCAGCCAAGGTAGACTAGCGGGACATGTGGGGGAGCAGTACTTC,CASSQGRLAGHVGEQYF,few,TRBD2,TRBJ2-7,TRBV4-2
TGTGCCAGCAGCTTATTGGTTGGGACCTACGAGCAGTACTTC,CASSLLVGTYEQYF,.,.,TRBJ2-7,TRBV7-6
TGTGCCAGCAGACCCTCGTGGGTCCGCGGCTACACCTTC,CASRPSWVRGYTF,few,.,TRBJ1-2,TRBV6-5
TGTGCCAGCAGTAAAGATCCGGGACAGGGAATCTCACCCCTCCACTTT,CASSKDPGQGISPLHF,.,TRBD1,TRBJ1-6,TRBV5-5